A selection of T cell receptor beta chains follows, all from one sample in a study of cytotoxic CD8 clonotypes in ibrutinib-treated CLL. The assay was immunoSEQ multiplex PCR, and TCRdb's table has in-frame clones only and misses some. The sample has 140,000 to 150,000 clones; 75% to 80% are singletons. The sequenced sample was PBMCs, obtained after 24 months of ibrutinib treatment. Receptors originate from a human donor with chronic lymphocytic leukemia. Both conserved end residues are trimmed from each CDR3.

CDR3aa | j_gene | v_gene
ASSPRPGEQY | TRBJ2-7 | TRBV4-2
ASSSPLASLYNEQF | TRBJ2-1 | TRBV19
ASSSERPTDTQY | TRBJ2-3 | TRBV5-4
ASSPSPGYGYT | TRBJ1-2 | TRBV7-3
ASRSDRLYGYT | TRBJ1-2 | TRBV7-9
ASRTGLNSNQPQH | TRBJ1-5 | TRBV7-2
ASSSPGSPPYGYT | TRBJ1-2 | TRBV28
ASRGVASTDTQY | TRBJ2-3 | TRBV2
ASSPDRVTGNQPQH | TRBJ1-5 | TRBV19
ASSPQGPGYGYT | TRBJ1-2 | TRBV18
ASSPFLMGDNSYEQY | TRBJ2-7 | TRBV18
ASSRTATDTGELF | TRBJ2-2 | TRBV5-1
ASSPGGFTGELF | TRBJ2-2 | TRBV7-2
ASSGTSADTQY | TRBJ2-3 | TRBV9
ASSPAEGLAGVGTGELF | TRBJ2-2 | TRBV27
ATSRDTETQY | TRBJ2-5 | TRBV28
ASSPQGGNYEQY | TRBJ2-7 | TRBV7-3
ASNRVLEKLF | TRBJ1-4 | TRBV2
SARDPTQY | TRBJ2-3 | TRBV20-1
ASSSGQGTNTGELF | TRBJ2-2 | TRBV5-1
ASSDQGEKLF | TRBJ1-4 | TRBV2
ASSPDRVGANVLT | TRBJ2-6 | TRBV7-3
ASSYSYEQY | TRBJ2-7 | TRBV28
ASSPSGAQETQY | TRBJ2-5 | TRBV7-2
ASSPFGYEQY | TRBJ2-7 | TRBV11-1
ASSYGGTGGATNEKLF | TRBJ1-4 | TRBV5-1
ASSDPGGREQY | TRBJ2-7 | TRBV5-1
ASTRTVDEKLF | TRBJ1-4 | TRBV2
ASRGQPRGDIQY | TRBJ2-4 | TRBV2
SASGSYEQY | TRBJ2-7 | TRBV20-1
ASSPTQRGVQF | TRBJ2-1 | TRBV5-1
ASSLGQGADETQY | TRBJ2-5 | TRBV7-3
ASSPGQLYGYT | TRBJ1-2 | TRBV28
SVHKPTAGAAEAF | TRBJ1-1 | TRBV29-1
ASGQQGVPGGGYT | TRBJ1-2 | TRBV4-3
ASSPRTEPYEQY | TRBJ2-7 | TRBV7-9
ASRSRTGLDEQY | TRBJ2-7 | TRBV13
ASSLAPGANVLT | TRBJ2-6 | TRBV7-2
ASTEAGAGNTIY | TRBJ1-3 | TRBV5-1
ASSPGQGYGYT | TRBJ1-2 | TRBV18
ASSLVRPLETQY | TRBJ2-5 | TRBV28
ACYRDAQAGGPYEQY | TRBJ2-7 | TRBV28
ASSVGQGTQY | TRBJ2-3 | TRBV11-2
ASSPRVNTEAF | TRBJ1-1 | TRBV16
ASSLGPPSDQPQH | TRBJ1-5 | TRBV5-1
ASSLASRDTQY | TRBJ2-3 | TRBV7-9
ASSAGVGEQY | TRBJ2-7 | TRBV18
ASSIGRDRGTGYT | TRBJ1-2 | TRBV19
ASSFGGTGELF | TRBJ2-2 | TRBV27
ASSKPVGDTEAF | TRBJ1-1 | TRBV7-2
AWSTRPDQPQH | TRBJ1-5 | TRBV30
ASSWKGSYGYT | TRBJ1-2 | TRBV28
ASSLLPGLAVFNEQF | TRBJ2-1 | TRBV7-2
ASSLVPRANEKLF | TRBJ1-4 | TRBV5-1
ASKGGEVSQPQH | TRBJ1-5 | TRBV2
ASSPKTGPQH | TRBJ1-5 | TRBV19
ASNPDRGVYGYT | TRBJ1-2 | TRBV7-9
ATRTGRQNQPQH | TRBJ1-5 | TRBV19